This is a list of T cell receptor beta chains from one sample in a study of regulatory T cells in long-lasting Graves disease. A single record per CDR3 protein comes from TCRdb applying MiXCR to the multiplex PCR reads. The repertoire holds around 400,000 distinct CDR3 sequences, with over 20% as singletons. The source material was peripheral blood mononuclear cells (PBMCs), sampled when the disease was refractory, from a patient treated with antithyroid drugs. Receptors were obtained from a female donor with Graves disease. The CDR3 runs from the conserved cysteine through the conserved F or W. The order of the fields is CDR3 protein, CDR3 DNA, D gene, clone size, J gene, V gene. The D gene is left open where the match is weak. The size field is filled for only some rows; it gives once, few, many or a size class.

CDR3 protein: CATSGWTGTGVVVGTEAFF
CDR3 DNA: TGTGCCACCAGCGGGTGGACAGGGACAGGGGTAGTAGTTGGGACTGAAGCTTTCTTT
D gene: TRBD1
clone size: few
J gene: TRBJ1-1
V gene: TRBV15

CDR3 protein: CASRYRGSYEQYF
CDR3 DNA: TGTGCCAGTAGATACAGGGGCTCCTACGAGCAGTACTTC
D gene: TRBD1
clone size: -
J gene: TRBJ2-7
V gene: TRBV19

CDR3 protein: CASSWETSGSYGQYF
CDR3 DNA: TGTGCCAGCAGTTGGGAGACTAGCGGCTCCTACGGGCAGTACTTC
D gene: TRBD2
clone size: few
J gene: TRBJ2-7
V gene: TRBV12-3/TRBV12-4

CDR3 protein: CASSYSHHRASATNEKLFF
CDR3 DNA: TGTGCCAGCAGTTACTCCCATCACCGGGCAAGCGCAACTAATGAAAAACTGTTTTTT
D gene: -
clone size: -
J gene: TRBJ1-4
V gene: TRBV6-9

CDR3 protein: CATRSTGELFF
CDR3 DNA: TGTGCCACACGGTCCACCGGGGAGCTGTTTTTT
D gene: -
clone size: few
J gene: TRBJ2-2
V gene: TRBV3-1

CDR3 protein: CSVGTSGINEQFF
CDR3 DNA: TGCAGCGTGGGGACTAGCGGGATCAATGAGCAGTTCTTC
D gene: TRBD2
clone size: many
J gene: TRBJ2-1
V gene: TRBV29-1

CDR3 protein: CAWSGGEQYF
CDR3 DNA: TGTGCCTGGAGCGGGGGCGAGCAGTACTTC
D gene: -
clone size: many
J gene: TRBJ2-7
V gene: TRBV30

CDR3 protein: CATLDRDKASGYTF
CDR3 DNA: TGTGCCACACTTGACCGGGACAAAGCTTCTGGCTACACCTTC
D gene: -
clone size: -
J gene: TRBJ1-2
V gene: TRBV5-4

CDR3 protein: CASRAGTGDDYEQYF
CDR3 DNA: TGTGCCAGCAGGGCCGGGACAGGGGATGACTACGAGCAGTACTTC
D gene: TRBD1
clone size: -
J gene: TRBJ2-7
V gene: TRBV6-1

CDR3 protein: CASSDGSKNIQYF
CDR3 DNA: TGTGCCAGCAGTGACGGCAGCAAAAACATTCAGTACTTC
D gene: -
clone size: many
J gene: TRBJ2-4
V gene: TRBV13

CDR3 protein: CASSDRDRGNTEAFF
CDR3 DNA: TGCGCCAGCAGTGACCGGGACAGGGGGAACACTGAAGCTTTCTTT
D gene: TRBD1
clone size: -
J gene: TRBJ1-1
V gene: TRBV6-2/TRBV6-3

CDR3 protein: CASSSGTPNTGELFF
CDR3 DNA: TGTGCCAGCAGTTCCGGGACACCGAACACCGGGGAGCTGTTTTTT
D gene: -
clone size: many
J gene: TRBJ2-2
V gene: TRBV28

CDR3 protein: CASSRGGIYQGYTF
CDR3 DNA: TGTGCCAGCAGTCGGGGGGGTATCTATCAGGGCTACACCTTC
D gene: -
clone size: many
J gene: TRBJ1-2
V gene: TRBV28

CDR3 protein: CASSLGGQGPHVRPEAFF
CDR3 DNA: TGCGCCAGCAGCTTGGGGGGACAGGGGCCCCATGTTCGGCCTGAAGCTTTCTTT
D gene: TRBD1
clone size: -
J gene: TRBJ1-1
V gene: TRBV5-1

CDR3 protein: CASSRIGKVYEQYF
CDR3 DNA: TGTGCCAGCAGCAGGATCGGGAAAGTCTACGAGCAGTACTTC
D gene: -
clone size: many
J gene: TRBJ2-7
V gene: TRBV7-8

CDR3 protein: CASSPNRQGNEQFF
CDR3 DNA: TGTGCCAGCAGTCCTAACCGACAGGGTAATGAGCAGTTCTTC
D gene: TRBD1
clone size: many
J gene: TRBJ2-1
V gene: TRBV12-3/TRBV12-4

CDR3 protein: CASSLGRGLYEQYF
CDR3 DNA: TGTGCCAGCAGTTTAGGCAGGGGGCTCTACGAGCAGTACTTC
D gene: TRBD1
clone size: many
J gene: TRBJ2-7
V gene: TRBV28

CDR3 protein: CASSLEADDFLGNTIYF
CDR3 DNA: TGTGCCAGCAGCTTAGAAGCAGACGACTTCCTCGGAAACACCATATATTTT
D gene: -
clone size: -
J gene: TRBJ1-3
V gene: TRBV7-2

CDR3 protein: CASNGRGNQPQHF
CDR3 DNA: TGTGCCAGCAATGGTCGAGGCAATCAGCCCCAGCATTTT
D gene: -
clone size: many
J gene: TRBJ1-5
V gene: TRBV6-2/TRBV6-3

CDR3 protein: CASSLGGIETQYF
CDR3 DNA: TGTGCCAGCAGTCTAGGGGGGATCGAGACCCAGTACTTC
D gene: -
clone size: many
J gene: TRBJ2-5
V gene: TRBV12-3/TRBV12-4

CDR3 protein: CASRPQGVETQYF
CDR3 DNA: TGTGCCAGCAGGCCACAGGGTGTGGAGACCCAGTACTTC
D gene: -
clone size: many
J gene: TRBJ2-5
V gene: TRBV6-1

CDR3 protein: CASSLLRQGADYGYTF
CDR3 DNA: TGTGCCAGCAGCTTACTCCGACAGGGGGCGGACTATGGCTACACCTTC
D gene: TRBD1
clone size: -
J gene: TRBJ1-2
V gene: TRBV7-2

CDR3 protein: CASSAGRQTGELFF
CDR3 DNA: TGTGCCAGCAGCGCGGGACGGCAGACCGGGGAGCTGTTTTTT
D gene: -
clone size: many
J gene: TRBJ2-2
V gene: TRBV2

CDR3 protein: CASSLGGQSLTDTQYF
CDR3 DNA: TGCGCCAGCAGCTTGGGGGGACAGAGTCTCACAGATACGCAGTATTTT
D gene: TRBD1
clone size: -
J gene: TRBJ2-3
V gene: TRBV5-1

CDR3 protein: CSARGDYNNEQFF
CDR3 DNA: TGCAGTGCTAGGGGGGACTACAACAATGAGCAGTTCTTC
D gene: TRBD2
clone size: -
J gene: TRBJ2-1
V gene: TRBV20-1

CDR3 protein: CSARDQGSGTQYF
CDR3 DNA: TGCAGTGCTAGAGATCAGGGCTCGGGGACCCAGTACTTC
D gene: -
clone size: many
J gene: TRBJ2-5
V gene: TRBV20-1

CDR3 protein: CASSEVAGENGELFF
CDR3 DNA: TGTGCCAGCAGTGAGGTAGCGGGAGAGAACGGGGAGCTGTTTTTT
D gene: TRBD2
clone size: -
J gene: TRBJ2-2
V gene: TRBV2

CDR3 protein: CASSQVGTGNQETQYF
CDR3 DNA: TGTGCCAGCAGCCAAGTCGGGACAGGGAACCAAGAGACCCAGTACTTC
D gene: TRBD1
clone size: few
J gene: TRBJ2-5
V gene: TRBV14

CDR3 protein: CASSPREDYGYTF
CDR3 DNA: TGTGCCAGCTCACCACGGGAGGACTATGGCTACACCTTC
D gene: -
clone size: many
J gene: TRBJ1-2
V gene: TRBV18

CDR3 protein: CASSQDEGQGDEQYF
CDR3 DNA: TGTGCCAGCAGCCAAGATGAGGGACAGGGTGACGAGCAGTACTTC
D gene: TRBD1
clone size: -
J gene: TRBJ2-7
V gene: TRBV4-2

CDR3 protein: CASRTITGKDIQYF
CDR3 DNA: TGTGCCAGCAGAACGATCACAGGGAAGGACATTCAGTACTTC
D gene: -
clone size: many
J gene: TRBJ2-4
V gene: TRBV28

CDR3 protein: CAWTRKQIYEQYF
CDR3 DNA: TGTGCCTGGACAAGGAAACAGATCTACGAGCAGTACTTC
D gene: -
clone size: many
J gene: TRBJ2-7
V gene: TRBV30

CDR3 protein: CASRSGDNTEAFF
CDR3 DNA: TGCGCCAGCAGATCAGGGGATAACACTGAAGCTTTCTTT
D gene: -
clone size: -
J gene: TRBJ1-1
V gene: TRBV10-2

CDR3 protein: CASTETGGTYEQYF
CDR3 DNA: TGTGCCAGCACCGAGACAGGGGGTACCTACGAGCAGTACTTC
D gene: TRBD1
clone size: many
J gene: TRBJ2-7
V gene: TRBV12-3/TRBV12-4

CDR3 protein: CASSSTGSPSGGYTF
CDR3 DNA: TGTGCCAGCAGTTCCACAGGGTCCCCTTCGGGGGGCTACACCTTC
D gene: -
clone size: many
J gene: TRBJ1-2
V gene: TRBV12-3/TRBV12-4

CDR3 protein: CASSSGQGHYGYTF
CDR3 DNA: TGTGCCAGCAGCTCCGGACAGGGGCACTATGGCTACACCTTC
D gene: TRBD1
clone size: many
J gene: TRBJ1-2
V gene: TRBV9

CDR3 protein: CAWSLFPGQGARTEAFF
CDR3 DNA: TGTGCCTGGAGTCTTTTTCCGGGACAGGGGGCGAGAACTGAAGCTTTCTTT
D gene: TRBD1
clone size: -
J gene: TRBJ1-1
V gene: TRBV30

CDR3 protein: CASSPGVGHPEAFF
CDR3 DNA: TGTGCCAGCAGCCCAGGGGTGGGGCACCCTGAAGCTTTCTTT
D gene: -
clone size: few
J gene: TRBJ1-1
V gene: TRBV5-6

CDR3 protein: CASSRRDSEKLFF
CDR3 DNA: TGTGCCAGCAGCCGCCGGGACTCCGAAAAACTGTTTTTT
D gene: -
clone size: many
J gene: TRBJ1-4
V gene: TRBV3-1

CDR3 protein: CASTIRGYSNQPQHF
CDR3 DNA: TGTGCCAGCACCATCAGGGGGTATAGCAATCAGCCCCAGCATTTT
D gene: TRBD1
clone size: -
J gene: TRBJ1-5
V gene: TRBV28

CDR3 protein: CSASQRWGQETQYF
CDR3 DNA: TGCAGTGCTAGCCAGCGGTGGGGCCAAGAGACCCAGTACTTC
D gene: -
clone size: many
J gene: TRBJ2-5
V gene: TRBV20-1

CDR3 protein: CASSQEGVKLAEAFF
CDR3 DNA: TGTGCCAGCAGCCAAGAGGGGGTGAAATTAGCTGAAGCTTTCTTT
D gene: -
clone size: -
J gene: TRBJ1-1
V gene: TRBV14

CDR3 protein: CAASSSSYEQYF
CDR3 DNA: TGTGCCGCCTCTAGTTCCTCCTACGAGCAGTACTTC
D gene: -
clone size: -
J gene: TRBJ2-7
V gene: TRBV10-3

CDR3 protein: CASIKMNTEAFF
CDR3 DNA: TGTGCCAGCATCAAAATGAACACTGAAGCTTTCTTT
D gene: -
clone size: many
J gene: TRBJ1-1
V gene: TRBV12-3/TRBV12-4

CDR3 protein: CASTDRGHEQYF
CDR3 DNA: TGTGCCAGCACCGACAGGGGCCACGAGCAGTACTTC
D gene: TRBD1
clone size: many
J gene: TRBJ2-7
V gene: TRBV25-1

CDR3 protein: CASSPTGGRATGELFF
CDR3 DNA: TGTGCCAGCAGCCCTACAGGGGGCAGGGCCACCGGGGAGCTGTTTTTT
D gene: TRBD1
clone size: few
J gene: TRBJ2-2
V gene: TRBV7-3

CDR3 protein: CASSWDSVTGELFF
CDR3 DNA: TGCGCCAGCAGCTGGGACTCCGTCACCGGGGAGCTGTTTTTT
D gene: -
clone size: -
J gene: TRBJ2-2
V gene: TRBV5-1

CDR3 protein: CASSLEPGSYEQYF
CDR3 DNA: TGTGCCAGCAGCTTAGAACCGGGCAGCTACGAGCAGTACTTC
D gene: -
clone size: many
J gene: TRBJ2-7
V gene: TRBV11-2

CDR3 protein: CSVWEQRGEKLFF
CDR3 DNA: TGCAGCGTTTGGGAACAAAGGGGTGAAAAACTGTTTTTT
D gene: -
clone size: -
J gene: TRBJ1-4
V gene: TRBV29-1

CDR3 protein: CASSLAPAGQLNTEAFF
CDR3 DNA: TGTGCCAGCAGCTTAGCCCCGGCAGGCCAATTGAACACTGAAGCTTTCTTT
D gene: -
clone size: -
J gene: TRBJ1-1
V gene: TRBV13

CDR3 protein: CSAREGSRSPLHF
CDR3 DNA: TGCAGTGCTAGAGAGGGGAGCAGATCACCCCTCCACTTT
D gene: -
clone size: few
J gene: TRBJ1-6
V gene: TRBV20-1